The 10 T cell receptor beta chains in this list originate from one sample, sequenced in a study of blood T cell repertoires in COVID-19. This table comes from immunoSEQ multiplex PCR, and its TCRdb copy is limited to in-frame clones, with some not included. The data show about 97,000 clones, with around 93% seen just once and 15% to 20% held by the top ten. Sequenced input: peripheral blood. These receptors all stem from a man aged 45-65 years with acute or convalescent COVID-19.

The J gene is TRBJ1-2, the V gene TRBV4-1; TRBD1 aligns across 10 bases. The V and J ends lost 4 bases and 8 bases, in that order; junction bases with no gene match: 13. CDR3 size: 16 residues. The germline V gene has CDR1 MGHRA and CDR2 YSYEKL. The CDR3 region is CASSRIPGQGLGGYTF. CDR3 in DNA: TGCGCCAGCAGCCGTATACCGGGACAGGGGCTTGGAGGCTACACCTTC.

The gene calls are TRBV10-2 and TRBJ1-2, with D unresolved. Deletions cut 0 bases from V and 5 bases from J, with 10 bases between. Germline CDR1 and CDR2: WSHSY and SAAADI. CDR3 size: 14 residues. CDR3 sequence (DNA): TGCGCCAGCAGTGAGTCAAGGGAGGGTTATGGCTACACCTTC. It encodes CASSESREGYGYTF.

This rearrangement joins TRBV6-5 to TRBJ1-3, with 7 bases fitting TRBD1. J was trimmed by 3 bases and V by 0 bases; bases with no gene match: 2. Germline-derived CDR1 and CDR2 are MNHEY and SVGAGI. This CDR3 has 15 amino acids. CDR3 residues: CASSYSRTGGNTIYF. CDR3 coding DNA: TGTGCCAGCAGTTACTCCCGGACAGGTGGAAACACCATATATTTT.

This chain links TRBV19 with TRBJ1-4; D remains ambiguous. Trimming cost V 4 bases and J 10 bases, with 22 bases left between them. Germline lookup yields CDR1 LNHDA and CDR2 SQIVND (reference sequence). The CDR3 is made up of 16 amino acids. The CDR3, as DNA: TGTGCCAGTAGTAAGCCCCAGGTGATCTATAGTGGAAAACTGTTTTTT. The encoded protein is CASSKPQVIYSGKLFF.

This clone came up once. The chain links TRBV19 to TRBJ1-4, with D maybe TRBD1 (6 bases). Germline V lookup: CDR1 LNHDA, CDR2 SQIVND (reference sequence). The length of the CDR3 is 13 residues. V shed 5 bases and J shed 8 bases, with 12 bases lying between them. The CDR3 coding sequence is TGTGCCAGTAGTGACAGGTCGGAAGAAAAACTGTTTTTT. Its protein product is CASSDRSEEKLFF. The whole variable domain, filled in from reference TRBV19 and TRBJ1-4, reads DGGITQSPKYLFRKEGQNVTLSCEQNLNHDAMYWYRQDPGQGLRLIYYSQIVNDFQKGDIAEGYSVSREKKESFPLTVTSAQKNPTAFYLCASSDRSEEKLFFGSGTQLSVL.

This clone has more than one count but fewer than ten. This rearrangement joins TRBV6-6 to TRBJ2-3; a weak D match, TRBD1 (5 bases). The ends were cut back, 11 bases at V and 6 bases at J, with 15 bases in the middle. This CDR3 has 12 residues. CDR1 MNHNY and CDR2 SVGAGI come from the germline V gene (reference sequence). The CDR3 here is CAAAPAGDTQYF. The CDR3 DNA is TGTGCCGCAGCCCCTGCAGGGGATACGCAGTATTTT.

The chain recombines TRBV7-2 with TRBJ2-2; 8 nucleotides line up with TRBD1. The CDR3 extends over 18 amino acids. The junction had 12 bases not matched to a gene; V was cut back by 2 bases and J by 4 bases. Germline values: CDR1 SGHTA, CDR2 FQGNSA. Written as DNA, the CDR3 is TGTGCCAGCAGCTTAACTTGGCAGGGGGCCTTCTCCACCGGGGAGCTGTTTTTT. As protein: CASSLTWQGAFSTGELFF.

The chain joins TRBV19 to TRBJ1-2; a weak D match, TRBD1 (5 bases). The germline V and J ends were trimmed by 9 bases and 4 bases, with 18 bases remaining between them. The CDR3 is 14 amino acids. In germline, CDR1 is LNHDA, CDR2 SQIVND (reference sequence). The CDR3 bases are TGTGCCAGCCACCCCTCGGCGGGGGGCTATGGCTACACCTTC. This gives the protein CASHPSAGGYGYTF. The entire variable domain, with the rest obtained from reference TRBV19 and TRBJ1-2, is as follows: DGGITQSPKYLFRKEGQNVTLSCEQNLNHDAMYWYRQDPGQGLRLIYYSQIVNDFQKGDIAEGYSVSREKKESFPLTVTSAQKNPTAFYLCASHPSAGGYGYTFGSGTRLTVV.

The J gene is TRBJ1-6, the V gene TRBV18; TRBD1 matches at 10 bases. V trimming: 4 bases; J trimming: 8 bases; junction bases outside the gene matches: 5. Per the germline V gene, CDR1 is KGHSH and CDR2 is LQKENI. The CDR3 has 15 residues. The CDR3 spells CASSQEGTGDSPLHF. The CDR3 DNA reads as TGTGCCAGCTCACAGGAGGGGACAGGGGATTCACCCCTCCACTTT.

V gene TRBV6-5 combines with J gene TRBJ1-5; 9 positions match TRBD1. The CDR3 runs 12 residues. V lost 8 bases and J lost 6; bases outside the gene matches: 2. From germline, CDR1 is MNHEY and CDR2 SVGAGI. The CDR3 sequence is CASGDRVQPQHF. For the CDR3, the DNA is TGTGCCAGCGGGGACAGGGTTCAGCCCCAGCATTTT.